The TCR beta chain under discussion was sequenced for a study of sequential checkpoint blockade in melanoma. For the study at large: Both treatment sequences were followed by maintenance nivolumab.

Only in-frame clones appear in the TCRdb table, and some are missing; sequencing was by immunoSEQ multiplex PCR. Of about 19,000 clones in the sample, approximately 27% were seen once. Treatment meaning: randomized to nivolumab then ipilimumab (arm A) or the reverse (arm B). The sequence was obtained from a human donor with melanoma. The source material was tumor tissue (inferred from file names), sampled from a patient given nivolumab and ipilimumab in sequence.

CDR3: CSVGTGTYNEQFF. The CDR3 nucleotides are TGCAGCGTTGGGACAGGTACCTACAATGAGCAGTTCTTC. The genes are TRBV29-1 and TRBJ2-1; 7 bases are a match to TRBD1. J was trimmed by 2 bases and V by 4 bases; bases with no gene match: 2. The CDR3 sequence is 13 residues long. The V gene's germline CDR1 is SQVTM and CDR2 ANQGSEA.